This T cell receptor (beta chain) derives from a study of preoperative IRX-2 immunotherapy in early breast cancer. The germline gives CDR1 LNHDA, CDR2 SQIVND (reference sequence). Trimming stripped 0 bases from V and 6 bases from J, with 17 bases between. The CDR3 is 17 residues long. Regarding treatment: preoperative locoregional IRX-2 cytokine immunotherapy. Samples came from a phase Ib trial of preoperative locoregional IRX-2 cytokine immunotherapy. Sequencing used immunoSEQ multiplex PCR; TCRdb keeps in-frame clones, though not all of them. The sample holds 34,000 or so clones; 75% to 90% are singletons and the top ten take 2% to 3%.

The rearrangement joins TRBV19 to TRBJ2-2, with D possibly being TRBD1 (6 bases). Sequenced material: lymph node tissue, taken from a patient treated with IRX-2 immunotherapy. This clonotype originated in a human donor with breast cancer. CDR3: CASSIDRAGAYSGELFF. CDR3 bases: TGTGCCAGTAGTATAGATCGGGCAGGGGCGTATTCCGGGGAGCTGTTTTTT.